This TCR beta chain came from a study of cytomegalovirus exposure and HLA in healthy donors. At the level of the study: Out of 398 genotyped donors, around 80% belonged to the Caucasian-associated ancestry cluster. Findings and limits, study-wide: A list of roughly 160 TCR beta chains associated with cytomegalovirus was given. In a later analysis, a missense DCLRE1C variant was linked to TCR beta V- and J-gene trimming.

This clone has a handful of counts. Its specificity is not known. PCR primers comprised 60 Vbeta and 13 Jbeta primers. Using immunoSEQ multiplex PCR, the repertoire was profiled, and TCRdb retains in-frame clones only, with some absent. The data hold about 89,000 clones, with 9.4% observed a single time. There were likely unrecorded immune exposures, though donors were nominally healthy when sampled. This CDR3 region has 14 residues. The V end lost 2 bases, the J end lost 3 bases, and 11 bases lay between the germline ends. Looked up from germline, CDR1 is SGHVS and CDR2 is FNYEAQ. Sequenced: PBMCs. The clonotype comes from a man aged 50 to 59 in good health and CMV-seropositive. J is TRBJ2-7 and V is TRBV7-6, with D perhaps TRBD1 (6 bases). The CDR3 here is CASSLRGHLYEQYF. The DNA for the CDR3 is TGTGCCAGCAGCTTACGGGGACATCTCTACGAGCAGTACTTC.